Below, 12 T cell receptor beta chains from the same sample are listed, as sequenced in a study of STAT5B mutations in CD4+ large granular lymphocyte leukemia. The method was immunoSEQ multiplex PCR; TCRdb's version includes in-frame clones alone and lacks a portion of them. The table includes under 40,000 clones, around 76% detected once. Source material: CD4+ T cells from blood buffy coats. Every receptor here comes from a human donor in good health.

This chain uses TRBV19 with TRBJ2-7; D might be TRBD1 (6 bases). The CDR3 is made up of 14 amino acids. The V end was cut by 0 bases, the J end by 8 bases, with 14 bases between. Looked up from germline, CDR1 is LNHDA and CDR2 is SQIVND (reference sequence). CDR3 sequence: CASSIDLDSSKQYF. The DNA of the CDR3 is TGTGCCAGTAGTATAGATCTGGACAGCTCGAAGCAGTACTTC.

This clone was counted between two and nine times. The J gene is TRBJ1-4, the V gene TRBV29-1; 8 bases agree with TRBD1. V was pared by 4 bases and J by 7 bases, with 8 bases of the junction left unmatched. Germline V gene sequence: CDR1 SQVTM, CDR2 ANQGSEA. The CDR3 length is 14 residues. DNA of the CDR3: TGCAGCGTTGGCCAGACAGGGGTCGGTGAAAAACTGTTTTTT. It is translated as CSVGQTGVGEKLFF.

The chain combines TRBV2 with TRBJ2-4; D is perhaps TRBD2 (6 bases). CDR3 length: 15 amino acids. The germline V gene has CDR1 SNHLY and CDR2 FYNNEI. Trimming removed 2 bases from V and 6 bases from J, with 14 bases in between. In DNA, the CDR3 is TGTGCCAGCAGTGAACAGGGAGGCGTCAGAAACATTCAGTACTTC. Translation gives CASSEQGGVRNIQYF.

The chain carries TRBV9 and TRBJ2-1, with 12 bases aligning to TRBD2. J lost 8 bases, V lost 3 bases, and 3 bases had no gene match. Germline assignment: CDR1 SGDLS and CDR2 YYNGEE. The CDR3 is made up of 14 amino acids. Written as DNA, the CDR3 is TGTGCCAGCAGCGGCGGGACTAGCGGGTATGAGCAGTTCTTC. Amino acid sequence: CASSGGTSGYEQFF.

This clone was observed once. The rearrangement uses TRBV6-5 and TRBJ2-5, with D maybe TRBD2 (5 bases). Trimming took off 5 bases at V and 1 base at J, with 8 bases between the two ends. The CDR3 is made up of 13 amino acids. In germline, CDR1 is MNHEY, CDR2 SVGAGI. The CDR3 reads CASSRTFQETQYF. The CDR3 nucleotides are TGTGCCAGCAGTCGGACTTTCCAAGAGACCCAGTACTTC.

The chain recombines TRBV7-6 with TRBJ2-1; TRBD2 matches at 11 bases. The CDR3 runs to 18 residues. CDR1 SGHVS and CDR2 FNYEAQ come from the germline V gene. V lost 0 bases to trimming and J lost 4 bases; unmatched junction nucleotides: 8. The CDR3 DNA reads TGTGCCAGCAGCTTAGCGAGCGGACTAGCGGGTTTTTACAATGAGCAGTTCTTC. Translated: CASSLASGLAGFYNEQFF.

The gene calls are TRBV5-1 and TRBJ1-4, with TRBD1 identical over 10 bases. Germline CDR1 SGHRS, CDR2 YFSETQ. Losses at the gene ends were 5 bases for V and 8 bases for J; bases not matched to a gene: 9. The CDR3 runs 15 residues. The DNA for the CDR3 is TGCGCCAGCAGTACAAGGACAGGGGGGGTGGAAAAACTGTTTTTT. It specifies CASSTRTGGVEKLFF.

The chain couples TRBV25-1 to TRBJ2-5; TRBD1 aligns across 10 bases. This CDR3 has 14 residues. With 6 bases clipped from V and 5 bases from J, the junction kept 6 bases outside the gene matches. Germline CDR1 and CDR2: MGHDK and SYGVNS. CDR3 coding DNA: TGTGCCAGCAGGCGGACAGGGGGGTCGGAGACCCAGTACTTC. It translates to CASRRTGGSETQYF.

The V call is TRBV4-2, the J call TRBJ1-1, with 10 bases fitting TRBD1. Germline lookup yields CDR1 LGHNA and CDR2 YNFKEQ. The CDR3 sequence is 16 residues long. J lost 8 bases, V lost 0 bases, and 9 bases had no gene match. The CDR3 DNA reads TGTGCCAGCAGCCAAGATAGCGGACAGGGGGTCGGAGAAGCTTTCTTT. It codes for CASSQDSGQGVGEAFF.

The CDR3 here is CASILHQTQYF. Written as DNA, the CDR3 is TGTGCCAGCATCCTTCACCAGACCCAGTACTTC. The chain combines TRBV6-5 with TRBJ2-5; unclear D gene. The CDR3 is made up of 11 amino acids. The germline gives CDR1 MNHEY, CDR2 SVGAGI. V lost 7 bases and J lost 6, with 9 bases in between.

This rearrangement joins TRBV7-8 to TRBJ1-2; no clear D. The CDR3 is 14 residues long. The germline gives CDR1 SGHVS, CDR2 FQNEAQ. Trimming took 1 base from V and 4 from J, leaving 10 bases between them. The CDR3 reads CASSLEAAIYGYTF. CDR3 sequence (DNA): TGTGCCAGCAGCTTAGAGGCGGCGATCTATGGCTACACCTTC.

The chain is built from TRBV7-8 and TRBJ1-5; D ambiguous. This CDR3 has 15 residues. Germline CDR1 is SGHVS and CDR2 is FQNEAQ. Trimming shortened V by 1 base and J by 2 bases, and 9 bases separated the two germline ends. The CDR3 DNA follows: TGTGCCAGCAGCTTAGAAGGTCACGGCAATCAGCCCCAGCATTTT. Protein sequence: CASSLEGHGNQPQHF.